The 18 T cell receptor beta chains below come from one sample, sequenced in a study of blood T cell repertoires in COVID-19. The table came from immunoSEQ multiplex PCR; TCRdb's copy has only in-frame clones and leaves some out. The sample consists of about 250,000 clones, roughly 85% of them appearing once. The sequencing input was PBMCs or T cells enriched from blood (not recorded which). These TCRs come from a woman aged 50 to 60 with acute COVID-19.

This chain links TRBV11-2 with TRBJ2-7; 10 bases agree with TRBD2. Germline V gene lookup returns CDR1 SGHAT and CDR2 FQNNGV. Losses at the gene ends were 6 bases for V and 0 bases for J; bases not matched to a gene: 5. CDR3 length equals 15 residues. The CDR3 bases are TGTGCCAGCAGATCACTAGCGGGGCCCTCCTACGAGCAGTACTTC. It encodes CASRSLAGPSYEQYF.

The CDR3 here is CASSYGWGDGYTF. The CDR3 DNA reads as TGTGCCAGCAGTTACGGGTGGGGCGATGGCTACACCTTC. The chain links TRBV6-6 to TRBJ1-2; possibly TRBD1 for D (5 bases). V dropped 2 bases and J dropped 6 bases, with 10 bases sitting between them. The germline V gene has CDR1 MNHNY and CDR2 SVGAGI (reference sequence). The CDR3 totals 13 residues.

This sequence joins TRBV6-5 and TRBJ2-7; a weak D match, TRBD2 (7 bases). The CDR3 consists of 16 residues. Trimming pared 3 bases from V and 4 bases from J, leaving 19 bases between. Germline lookup yields CDR1 MNHEY and CDR2 SVGAGI. The CDR3 protein is CASSYLPGGPSYEQYF. CDR3 DNA: TGTGCCAGCAGTTATCTCCCCGGGGGGCCCTCGTACGAGCAGTACTTC.

The chain couples TRBV30 to TRBJ1-1; D is unresolved. The ends were cut back, 7 bases at V and 1 base at J, with 10 bases in the middle. Germline loops: CDR1 GTSNPN, CDR2 SVGIG (reference sequence). The length of the CDR3 is 12 residues. CDR3 in amino acids: CAFWTGNTEAFF. Written as DNA, the CDR3 is TGTGCCTTTTGGACTGGGAACACTGAAGCTTTCTTT.

The chain uses TRBV30 and TRBJ1-1; D is undetermined. V was trimmed by 1 base and J by 7 bases, leaving 13 bases between them. Germline CDR1 GTSNPN, CDR2 SVGIG (reference sequence). CDR3 size: 13 residues. The chain's CDR3 is CAWSDSGKGEAFF. The CDR3 DNA follows: TGTGCCTGGAGTGATTCGGGGAAAGGTGAAGCTTTCTTT.

The chain uses TRBV3-1 (or the pseudogene TRBV3-2) and TRBJ2-1; D may be TRBD2 (6 bases). Germline CDR1 and CDR2: LGHDT and YNNKEL (reference sequence). Trimming took off 0 bases at V and 3 bases at J, with 12 bases between the two ends. The CDR3 sequence is 16 residues long. CDR3 DNA sequence: TGTGCCAGCAGCCAAGACGGCGGGGCCGTCTACAATGAGCAGTTCTTC. Translating gives CASSQDGGAVYNEQFF.

The rearrangement uses TRBV4-1 and TRBJ1-1; 7 nucleotides align to TRBD1. Looked up from germline, CDR1 is MGHRA and CDR2 is YSYEKL. Trimming cost V 3 bases and J 5 bases; bases outside gene matches: 9. The CDR3 has 15 residues. The CDR3: CASSQVRGPGTEAFF. DNA of the CDR3: TGCGCCAGCAGCCAGGTTAGGGGGCCCGGGACTGAAGCTTTCTTT.

V gene TRBV7-9 combines with J gene TRBJ1-1; no clear D gene. This CDR3 spans 13 amino acids. V was clipped by 8 bases and J by 0 bases, with 10 bases between them. Germline V CDR1 and CDR2: SEHNR, FQNEAQ (reference sequence). The CDR3 spells CASRGVMNTEAFF. As DNA, the CDR3 is TGTGCCAGCCGGGGAGTCATGAACACTGAAGCTTTCTTT.

This sequence joins TRBV30 and TRBJ1-1; D gene uncertain. The CDR3 spans 13 residues. Germline CDR1 is GTSNPN and CDR2 is SVGIG (reference sequence). Trimming stripped 2 bases from V and 7 bases from J, with 14 bases between. CDR3 protein: CAWSQHPDGEAFF. CDR3 sequence (DNA): TGTGCCTGGAGTCAACATCCCGATGGTGAAGCTTTCTTT.

This sequence joins TRBV6-5 and TRBJ1-2; perhaps TRBD1 as D (5 bases). V was clipped by 0 bases and J by 0 bases, with 11 bases between them. CDR3 size: 16 residues. Per the germline V gene, CDR1 is MNHEY and CDR2 is SVGAGI. The CDR3 region has the DNA TGTGCCAGCAGTTACTCGATTGGGGGGGCTAACTATGGCTACACCTTC. It encodes CASSYSIGGANYGYTF.

This clone was recorded at least ten times. The V gene is TRBV19, the J gene TRBJ2-1; D gene unclear. The V gene's germline CDR1 is LNHDA and CDR2 SQIVND (reference sequence). V shed 6 bases and J shed 10 bases, with 10 bases lying between them. The CDR3 consists of 11 residues. The CDR3: CASRIGREQFF. The CDR3 nucleotides are TGTGCCAGTAGAATTGGCAGGGAGCAGTTCTTC.

The rearrangement uses TRBV27 and TRBJ1-5, with TRBD1 matching 10 bases. This CDR3 contains 16 residues. CDR1 is MNHEY and CDR2 is SMNVEV in the germline V gene (reference sequence). V gave up 4 bases and J gave up 6 bases; unmatched junction bases: 9. This chain's CDR3 is CASSSYGGTGAQPQHF. The CDR3 nucleotides read TGTGCCAGCAGTTCGTATGGGGGGACAGGGGCTCAGCCCCAGCATTTT.

There are a few counts of this clone. The chain recombines TRBV6-5 with TRBJ1-3; D possibly corresponds to TRBD1 (5 bases). The germline V gene has CDR1 MNHEY and CDR2 SVGAGI. The CDR3 contains 14 residues. The ends were cut back, 6 bases at V and 0 bases at J, with 9 bases in the middle. The CDR3 DNA is TGTGCCAGCAGGGGGGGGAGCTCTGGAAACACCATATATTTT. It specifies CASRGGSSGNTIYF.

The V and J genes are TRBV29-1 and TRBJ1-2, with a tentative D call TRBD1 (5 bases). CDR3 size: 14 residues. V lost 3 bases, J lost 8 bases, and 19 bases lay in between. CDR1 is SQVTM and CDR2 is ANQGSEA in the germline V gene. The CDR3 here is CSVDSRQSGGGYTF. The DNA for the CDR3 is TGCAGCGTTGACTCGAGACAGTCCGGGGGAGGCTACACCTTC.

CDR3 amino acids: CATSDTGGKPPYEQYF. The CDR3, as DNA: TGTGCCACCAGTGATACAGGGGGGAAGCCTCCCTACGAGCAGTACTTC. This chain uses TRBV24-1 with TRBJ2-7; 8 nucleotides agree with TRBD1. The CDR3 length is 16 residues. Germline V gives CDR1 KGHDR, CDR2 SFDVKD. Germline trimming cut 3 bases from V and 2 bases from J; bases unmatched to any gene: 8.

The chain combines TRBV20-1 with TRBJ1-6, with D unclear. This CDR3 is built from 13 residues. In germline, CDR1 is DFQATT, CDR2 SNEGSKA (reference sequence). The ends were cut back, 3 bases at V and 9 bases at J, with 12 bases in the middle. The CDR3 DNA reads TGCAGTGCTAGTCCTCAGGTGGGTTCACCCCTCCACTTT. Its protein is CSASPQVGSPLHF.

This chain uses TRBV15 with TRBJ2-5; D might be TRBD1 (6 bases). This CDR3 is 16 amino acids long. With 4 bases removed from V and 1 base from J, the gap between germline ends came to 16 bases. Germline V gene sequence: CDR1 LNHNV, CDR2 YYDKDF (reference sequence). For the CDR3, the DNA is TGTGCCACCAGCAAGCCATCAGGGGCCTTCCAAGAGACCCAGTACTTC. It codes for CATSKPSGAFQETQYF.

This chain uses TRBV27 with TRBJ2-2, with 7 positions matching TRBD1. Germline assignment: CDR1 MNHEY and CDR2 SMNVEV (reference sequence). The CDR3 consists of 13 residues. V shed 10 bases and J 5 bases; nucleotides not matched to a gene: 7. CDR3 sequence (DNA): TGTGCCACACAGACAGGGACGACCGGGGAGCTGTTTTTT. Translating gives CATQTGTTGELFF.